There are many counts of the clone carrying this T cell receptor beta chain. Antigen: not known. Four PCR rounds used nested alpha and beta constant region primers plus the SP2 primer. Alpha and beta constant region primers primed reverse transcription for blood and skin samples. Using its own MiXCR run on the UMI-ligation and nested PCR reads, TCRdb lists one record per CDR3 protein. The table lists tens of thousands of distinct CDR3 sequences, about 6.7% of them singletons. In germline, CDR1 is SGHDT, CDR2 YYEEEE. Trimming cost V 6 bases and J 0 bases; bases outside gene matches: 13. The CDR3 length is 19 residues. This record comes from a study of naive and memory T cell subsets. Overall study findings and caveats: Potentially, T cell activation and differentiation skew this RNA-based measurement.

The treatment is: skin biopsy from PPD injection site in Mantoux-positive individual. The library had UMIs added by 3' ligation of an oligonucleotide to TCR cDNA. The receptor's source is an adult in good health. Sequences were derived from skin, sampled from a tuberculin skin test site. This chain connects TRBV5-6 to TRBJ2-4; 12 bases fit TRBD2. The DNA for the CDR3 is TGTGCCAGCACACGGACTAGCGGGGAAGCCCGTGAAGCCAAAAACATTCAGTACTTC. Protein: CASTRTSGEAREAKNIQYF.